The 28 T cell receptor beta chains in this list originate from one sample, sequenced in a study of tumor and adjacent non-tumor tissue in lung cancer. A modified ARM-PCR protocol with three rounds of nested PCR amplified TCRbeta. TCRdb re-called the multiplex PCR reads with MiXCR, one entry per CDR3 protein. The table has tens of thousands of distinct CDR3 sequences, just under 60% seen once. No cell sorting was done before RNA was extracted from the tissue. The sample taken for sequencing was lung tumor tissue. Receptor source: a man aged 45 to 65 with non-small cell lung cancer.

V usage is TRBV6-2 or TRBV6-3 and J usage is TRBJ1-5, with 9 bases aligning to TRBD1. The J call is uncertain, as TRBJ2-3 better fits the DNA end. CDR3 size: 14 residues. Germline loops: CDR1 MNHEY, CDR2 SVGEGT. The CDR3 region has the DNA TGTGCCAGTAGTCGACAGGGGGGCAATCAGCCCCAGTATTTT. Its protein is CASSRQGGNQPQYF.

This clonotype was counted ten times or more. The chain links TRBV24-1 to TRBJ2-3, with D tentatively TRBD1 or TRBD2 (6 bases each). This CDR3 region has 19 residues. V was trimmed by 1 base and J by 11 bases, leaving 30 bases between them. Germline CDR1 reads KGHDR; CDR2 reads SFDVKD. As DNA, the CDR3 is TGTGCCACCAGTGATTTTCGTGGGGGTCAGCGCGACATCAGGGGAGGGCAGTATTTT. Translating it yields CATSDFRGGQRDIRGGQYF.

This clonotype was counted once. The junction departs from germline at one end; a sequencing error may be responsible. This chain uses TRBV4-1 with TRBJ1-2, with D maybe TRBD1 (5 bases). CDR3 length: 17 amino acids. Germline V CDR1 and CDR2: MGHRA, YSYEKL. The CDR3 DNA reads TGCGCCAACAGCCAAATCTCCAGGGCGGAGGGGAAGTTTGGTTACACCTTC. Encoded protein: CANSQISRAEGKFGYTF.

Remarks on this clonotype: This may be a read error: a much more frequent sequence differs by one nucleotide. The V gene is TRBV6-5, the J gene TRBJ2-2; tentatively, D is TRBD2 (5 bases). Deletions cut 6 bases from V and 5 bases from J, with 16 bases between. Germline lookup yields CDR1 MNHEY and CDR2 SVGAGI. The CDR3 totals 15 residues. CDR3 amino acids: CASSPSPGGTGELFF. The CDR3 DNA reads TGTGCCAGCAGCCCAAGCCCAGGAGGTACCGGGGAGCTGTTTTTT.

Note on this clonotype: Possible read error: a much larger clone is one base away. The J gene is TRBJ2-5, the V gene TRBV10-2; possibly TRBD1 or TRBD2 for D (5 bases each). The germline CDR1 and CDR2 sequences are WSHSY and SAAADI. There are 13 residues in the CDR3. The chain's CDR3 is CASSTGAQETRYF. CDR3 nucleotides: TGCGCCAGCAGTACCGGGGCGCAAGAGACCCGGTACTTC.

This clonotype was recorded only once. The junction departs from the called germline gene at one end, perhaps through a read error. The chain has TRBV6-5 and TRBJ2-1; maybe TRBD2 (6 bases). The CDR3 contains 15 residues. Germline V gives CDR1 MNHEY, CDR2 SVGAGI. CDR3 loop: CASSYTRGIYNEQLF. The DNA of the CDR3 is TGTGCCAGCAGTTACACTCGCGGGATCTACAATGAGCAGCTCTTC.

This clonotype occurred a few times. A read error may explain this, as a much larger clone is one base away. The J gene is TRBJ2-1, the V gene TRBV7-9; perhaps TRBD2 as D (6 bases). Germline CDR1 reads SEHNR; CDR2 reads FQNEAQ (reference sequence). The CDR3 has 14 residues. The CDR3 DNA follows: TGTGCCGGCAGCCCTAGCGAGCTGGTGGATGAGCAGTTCTTC. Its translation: CAGSPSELVDEQFF.

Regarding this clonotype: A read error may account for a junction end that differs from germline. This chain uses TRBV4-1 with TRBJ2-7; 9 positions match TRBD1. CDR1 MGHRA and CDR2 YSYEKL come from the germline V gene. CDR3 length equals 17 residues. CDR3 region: CTSSQDYRDRDPYEQYF. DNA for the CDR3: TGCACCAGCAGCCAGGACTACCGGGACAGGGATCCCTACGAGCAGTACTTC.

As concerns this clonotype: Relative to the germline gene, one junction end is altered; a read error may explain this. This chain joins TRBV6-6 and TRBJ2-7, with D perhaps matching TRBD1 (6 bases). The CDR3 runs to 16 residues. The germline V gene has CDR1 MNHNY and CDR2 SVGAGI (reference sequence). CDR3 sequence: CAGSYSIVRGHYEQYF. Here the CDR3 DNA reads TGTGCCGGCAGTTATTCGATTGTCAGGGGTCACTACGAGCAGTACTTC.

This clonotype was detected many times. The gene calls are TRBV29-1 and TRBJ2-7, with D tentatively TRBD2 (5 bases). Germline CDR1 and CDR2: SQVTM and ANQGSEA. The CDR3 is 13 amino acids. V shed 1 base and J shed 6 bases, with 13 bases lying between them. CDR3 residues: CSVEGQVGSEQYF. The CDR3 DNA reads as TGCAGCGTTGAAGGTCAGGTAGGGAGCGAGCAGTACTTC.

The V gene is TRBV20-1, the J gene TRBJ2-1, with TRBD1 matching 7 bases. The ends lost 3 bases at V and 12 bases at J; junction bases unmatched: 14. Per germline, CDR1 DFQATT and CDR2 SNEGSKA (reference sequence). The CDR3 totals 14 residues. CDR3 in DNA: TGCAGTGCTAGTCAGGCTAAACTGTCAGGGGGGCAGTTCTTC. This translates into CSASQAKLSGGQFF.

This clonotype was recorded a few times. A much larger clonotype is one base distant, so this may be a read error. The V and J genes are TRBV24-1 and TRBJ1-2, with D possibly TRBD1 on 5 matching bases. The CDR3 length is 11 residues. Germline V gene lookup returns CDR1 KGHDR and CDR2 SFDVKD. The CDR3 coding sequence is TGTGACACCGGGACCAACTATGGCTACACCTTC. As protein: CDTGTNYGYTF.

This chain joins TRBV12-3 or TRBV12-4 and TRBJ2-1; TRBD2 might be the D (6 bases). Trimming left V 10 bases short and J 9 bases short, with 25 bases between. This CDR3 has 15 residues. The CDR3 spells CAIRLVATAFSEQFF. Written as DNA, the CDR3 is TGTGCCATAAGACTAGTGGCTACAGCCTTCAGTGAGCAGTTCTTC.

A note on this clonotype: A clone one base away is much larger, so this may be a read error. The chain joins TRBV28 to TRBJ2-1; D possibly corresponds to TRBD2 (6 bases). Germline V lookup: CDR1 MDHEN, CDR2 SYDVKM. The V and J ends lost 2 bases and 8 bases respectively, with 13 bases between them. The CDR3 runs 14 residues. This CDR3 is CASSLNTGDDEQFF. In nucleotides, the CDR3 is TGTGCCAGCAGTTTAAACACGGGGGACGATGAGCAGTTCTTC.

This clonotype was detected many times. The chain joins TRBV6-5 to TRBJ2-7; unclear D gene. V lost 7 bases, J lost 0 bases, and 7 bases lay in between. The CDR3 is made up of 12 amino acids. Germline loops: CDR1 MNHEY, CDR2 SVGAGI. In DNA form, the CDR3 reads TGTGCCAGCACCTCTAGCTCCTACGAGCAGTACTTC. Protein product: CASTSSSYEQYF.

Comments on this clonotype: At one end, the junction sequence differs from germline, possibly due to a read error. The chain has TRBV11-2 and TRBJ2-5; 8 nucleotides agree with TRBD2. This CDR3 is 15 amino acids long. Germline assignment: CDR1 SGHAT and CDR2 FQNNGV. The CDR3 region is CASSYGTSRLETQYF. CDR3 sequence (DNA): TGTGCCAGCAGCTATGGGACTAGTAGGCTGGAGACACAGTACTTC.

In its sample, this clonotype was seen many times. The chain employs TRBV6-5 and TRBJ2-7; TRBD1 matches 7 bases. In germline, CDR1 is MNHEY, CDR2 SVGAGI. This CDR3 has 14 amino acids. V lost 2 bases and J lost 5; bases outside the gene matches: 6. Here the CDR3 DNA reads TGTGCCAGCAGTTACGATAGACAGGGCCACGAGCAGTACTTC. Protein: CASSYDRQGHEQYF.

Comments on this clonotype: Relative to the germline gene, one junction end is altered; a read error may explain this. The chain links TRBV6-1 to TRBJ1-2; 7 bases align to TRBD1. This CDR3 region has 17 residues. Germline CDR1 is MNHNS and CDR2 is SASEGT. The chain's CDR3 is CASSYSQGTINLYGYTF. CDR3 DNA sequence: TGTGCCAGCAGTTACTCACAGGGGACCATCAACCTCTATGGTTACACCTTC.

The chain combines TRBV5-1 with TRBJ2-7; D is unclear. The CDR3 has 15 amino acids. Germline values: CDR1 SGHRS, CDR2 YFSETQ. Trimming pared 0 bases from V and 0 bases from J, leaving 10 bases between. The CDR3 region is CASSLADGYSYEQYF. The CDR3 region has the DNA TGCGCCAGCAGCTTGGCCGACGGATACTCCTACGAGCAGTACTTC.

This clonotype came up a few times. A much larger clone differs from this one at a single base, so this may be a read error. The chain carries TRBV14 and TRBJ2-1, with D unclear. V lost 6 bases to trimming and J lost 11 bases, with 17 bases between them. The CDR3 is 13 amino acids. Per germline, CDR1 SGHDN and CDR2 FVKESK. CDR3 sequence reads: CASSNRLSHKQFF. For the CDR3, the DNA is TGTGCCAGCAGTAACCGCCTGTCCCATAAGCAGTTCTTC.

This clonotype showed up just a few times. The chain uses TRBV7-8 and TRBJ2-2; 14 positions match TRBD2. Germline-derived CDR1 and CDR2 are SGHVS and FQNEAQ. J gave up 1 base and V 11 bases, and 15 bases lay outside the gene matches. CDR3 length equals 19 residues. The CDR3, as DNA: TGTGCCGTGAAAGGAGGGGGACTAGCGGGAGCTGGGAACACCGGGGAGCTGTTTTTT. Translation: CAVKGGGLAGAGNTGELFF.

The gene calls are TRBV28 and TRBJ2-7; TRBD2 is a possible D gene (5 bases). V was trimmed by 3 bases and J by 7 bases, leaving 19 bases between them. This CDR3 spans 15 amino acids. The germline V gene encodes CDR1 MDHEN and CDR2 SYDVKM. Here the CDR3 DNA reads TGTGCCAGCAGTTTCCTAGGGCGAGGGTCACGGGAGCAGTACTTC. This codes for CASSFLGRGSREQYF.

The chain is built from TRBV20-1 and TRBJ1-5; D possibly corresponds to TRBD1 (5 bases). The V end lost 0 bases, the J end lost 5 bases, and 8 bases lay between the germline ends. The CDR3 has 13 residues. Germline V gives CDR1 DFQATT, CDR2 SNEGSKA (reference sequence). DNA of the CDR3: TGCAGTGCTAGAGATAAGGGGTATCAGCCCCAGCATTTT. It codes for CSARDKGYQPQHF.

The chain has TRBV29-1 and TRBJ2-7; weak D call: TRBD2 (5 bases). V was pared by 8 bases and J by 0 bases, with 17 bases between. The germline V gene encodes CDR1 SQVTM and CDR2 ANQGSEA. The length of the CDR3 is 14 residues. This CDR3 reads CSILSRGSSYEQYF. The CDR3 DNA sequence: TGCAGCATCCTGTCTAGAGGGAGCTCCTACGAGCAGTACTTC.

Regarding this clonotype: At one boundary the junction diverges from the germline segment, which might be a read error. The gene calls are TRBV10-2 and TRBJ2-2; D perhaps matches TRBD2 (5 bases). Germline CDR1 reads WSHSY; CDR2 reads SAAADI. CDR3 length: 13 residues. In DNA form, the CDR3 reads TGCGCCACCAGTGAGATCGTTGATGGGGAGCTGTTCTTT. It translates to CATSEIVDGELFF.

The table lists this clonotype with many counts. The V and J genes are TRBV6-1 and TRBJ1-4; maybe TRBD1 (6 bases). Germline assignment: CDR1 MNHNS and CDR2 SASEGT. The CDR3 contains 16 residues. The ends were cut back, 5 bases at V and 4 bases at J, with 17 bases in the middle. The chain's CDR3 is CASSITQGPVNEKLFF. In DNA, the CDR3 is TGTGCCAGCAGTATCACCCAGGGGCCTGTTAATGAAAAACTGTTTTTT.

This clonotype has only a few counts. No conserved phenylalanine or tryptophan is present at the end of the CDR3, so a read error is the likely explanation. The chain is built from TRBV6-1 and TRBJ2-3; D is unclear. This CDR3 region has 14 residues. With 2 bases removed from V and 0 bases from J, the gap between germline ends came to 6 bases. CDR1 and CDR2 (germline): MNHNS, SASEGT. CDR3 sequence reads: CASSEQISTDTQYS. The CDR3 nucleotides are TGTGCCAGCAGTGAACAGATTAGCACAGATACGCAGTATTCT.

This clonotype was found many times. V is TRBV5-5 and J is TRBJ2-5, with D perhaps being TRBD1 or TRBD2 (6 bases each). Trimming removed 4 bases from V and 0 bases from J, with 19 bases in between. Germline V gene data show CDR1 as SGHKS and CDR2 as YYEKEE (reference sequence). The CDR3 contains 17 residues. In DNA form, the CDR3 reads TGTGCCAGCAGCCCCGGGACGGAGGGGGGTTACCAAGAGACCCAGTACTTC. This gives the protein CASSPGTEGGYQETQYF.